This TCR beta chain emerged from a study of T-cell memory formation after mild COVID-19. In the study overall: TCR clusters largely stayed donor specific. General study results and limits: Some clones that responded turned up in pre-infection memory, which suggests that cross-reactive memory joined in. Clones that contracted clustered mainly in CM and EM if CD4+ and in EMRA if CD8+.

After 5'RACE with constant-segment primers, TCR alpha and TCR beta cDNA libraries carrying sample barcodes and UMIs were obtained. A single record per CDR3 protein comes from TCRdb applying MiXCR to the 5' RACE reads. Altogether around 300,000 distinct CDR3 sequences are present, roughly a fifth being singletons, with the ten largest covering 21%. With respect to this clonotype: As yet, its antigen is unknown.

The CDR3 sequence is 15 residues long. In germline, CDR1 is LGHNA, CDR2 YSLEER. Trimming cost V 4 bases and J 2 bases; bases outside gene matches: 7. This sequence was found in a man younger than 30 who had mild COVID-19 (a few samples of this study predate the infection). Cell type and time point are not known. V and J are TRBV4-3 and TRBJ1-2, with TRBD1 identical over 7 bases. The source material was PBMCs or a T cell subset sorted from them (not recorded which). CDR3 sequence (DNA): TGCGCCAGCAGCCGAGAGACAGGGCGAAACTATGGCTACACCTTC. It codes for CASSRETGRNYGYTF.